This TCR beta chain derives from a study of blood T cells in healthy people across ages. Findings of the study overall: More naive CD4+ cells and higher diversity were found in long-lived than in aged donors.

With respect to this clonotype: Its antigen is not known.

A J-beta primer mix and a sample-barcoded 5' primer were used in a second PCR of roughly 6 to 11 cycles. TCRdb re-analysed the 5' RACE reads in MiXCR, keeping a single row per CDR3 protein. The data hold about 620,000 distinct CDR3 sequences, with around a fifth observed a single time. Staff drew around 10 milliliters of peripheral blood from each donor. The CDR3 contains 16 residues. CDR1 and CDR2 from the germline V gene are DFQATT and SNEGSKA (reference sequence). Trimming took off 3 bases at V and 0 bases at J, with 12 bases between the two ends. The sequenced sample was blood. This chain joins TRBV20-1 and TRBJ2-6; possibly TRBD2 for D (5 bases). This clonotype was sampled from a man between 65 and 85 years old in good health. The CDR3 reads CSASANGNSGANVLTF. The DNA of the CDR3 is TGCAGTGCTAGTGCTAACGGGAACTCTGGGGCCAACGTCCTGACTTTC.